This T cell receptor beta chain derives from a study of shared clonotypes between healthy human individuals. At the level of the study: Donors had three CD4 naive, three CD4 memory, two CD8 naive and one CD8 memory plate apiece.

Positive CCR7 selection of CD45RO-negative cells yielded the naive CD8 cells, and terminally differentiated effector memory CD45RA+ cells were excluded. Assay used: immunoSEQ multiplex PCR; TCRdb lists only in-frame clones, some missing. The table shows around 2,000,000 clones, with approximately 95% occurring only once. Per the germline V gene, CDR1 is LNHDA and CDR2 is SQIVND (reference sequence). The V end was cut by 10 bases, the J end by 5 bases, with 17 bases between. CDR3 size: 13 residues. Sample: naive CD8+ T cells sorted from blood. This chain uses TRBV19 with TRBJ2-5; no reliable D call. The TCR comes from a man aged 18 to 30 in good health. The CDR3: CATEGSSWETQYF. The CDR3 DNA reads TGTGCCACCGAAGGAAGTTCTTGGGAGACCCAGTACTTC. The variable domain in full, with the rest retrieved from reference TRBV19 and TRBJ2-5, is DGGITQSPKYLFRKEGQNVTLSCEQNLNHDAMYWYRQDPGQGLRLIYYSQIVNDFQKGDIAEGYSVSREKKESFPLTVTSAQKNPTAFYLCATEGSSWETQYFGPGTRLLVL.